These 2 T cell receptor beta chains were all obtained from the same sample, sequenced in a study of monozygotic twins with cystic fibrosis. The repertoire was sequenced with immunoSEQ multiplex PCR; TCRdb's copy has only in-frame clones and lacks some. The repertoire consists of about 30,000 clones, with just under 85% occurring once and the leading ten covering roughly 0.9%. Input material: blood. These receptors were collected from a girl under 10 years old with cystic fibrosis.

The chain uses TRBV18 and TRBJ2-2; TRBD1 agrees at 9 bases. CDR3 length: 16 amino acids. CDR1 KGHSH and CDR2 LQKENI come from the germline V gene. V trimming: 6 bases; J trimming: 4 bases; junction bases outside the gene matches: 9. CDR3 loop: CASSRNRGQITGELFF. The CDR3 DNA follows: TGTGCCAGCTCGCGGAACAGGGGGCAGATCACCGGGGAGCTGTTTTTT.

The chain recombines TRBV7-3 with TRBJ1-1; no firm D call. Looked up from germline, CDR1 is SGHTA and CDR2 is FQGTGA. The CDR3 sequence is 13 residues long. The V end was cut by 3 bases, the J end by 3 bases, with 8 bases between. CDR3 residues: CASSFRKDTEAFF. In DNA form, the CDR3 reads TGTGCCAGCAGCTTCCGAAAGGACACTGAAGCTTTCTTT. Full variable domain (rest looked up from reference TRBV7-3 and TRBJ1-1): GAGVSQTPSNKVTEKGKYVELRCDPISGHTALYWYRQSLGQGPEFLIYFQGTGAADDSGLPNDRFFAVRPEGSVSTLKIQRTERGDSAVYLCASSFRKDTEAFFGQGTRLTVV.